These 30 T cell receptor beta chains originate from one sample sequenced in a study of CD8+CD57+ T cells in acquired aplastic anemia. Genomic DNA provided the template from which TCR beta VDJ and CDR3 profiles were obtained. One entry per CDR3 protein results from TCRdb running MiXCR on the reads. The repertoire holds hundreds of thousands of distinct CDR3 sequences, 55% to 75% seen once, with less than 4% in the top ten. Sequencing was carried out using sorted CD4+, CD8+, or CD8+CD57+ T cells (not recorded which) from PBMCs. Receptors originate from a human donor in good health, serving as a control.

For this clonotype: The junction shows a germline mismatch at one end, possibly a read error. The chain is built from TRBV9 and TRBJ1-1; no clear D gene. The CDR3 consists of 15 residues. CDR1 is SGDLS, CDR2 YYNGEE, per germline. The CDR3 DNA sequence: TGTGCCAGCAGCGTAACGCGAAAGATCCTCACTGCAGCTTTCTTT. It specifies CASSVTRKILTAAFF. Supplemented by reference TRBV9 and TRBJ1-1, the full variable domain reads DSGVTQTPKHLITATGQRVTLRCSPRSGDLSVYWYQQSLDQGLQFLIQYYNGEERAKGNILERFSAQQFPDLHSELNLSSLELGDSALYFCASSVTRKILTAAFFGQGTRLTVV.

This clonotype showed up many times. The chain couples TRBV7-6 to TRBJ1-2; 10 nucleotides agree with TRBD1. The CDR3 sequence is 14 residues long. Germline V lookup: CDR1 SGHVS, CDR2 FNYEAQ. V lost 4 bases, J lost 4 bases, and 3 bases stayed unmatched. This chain's CDR3 is CASSWGQGTYGYTF. DNA for the CDR3: TGTGCCAGCAGCTGGGGACAGGGGACCTATGGCTACACCTTC.

Note on this clonotype: In this CDR3 the conserved last residue, phenylalanine or tryptophan, is missing, so a read error is likely. Because the CDR3's place on the DNA is in doubt, the DNA is left out and the CDR3 is given as listed by TCRdb. CDR3 amino acids: CASTDRHGDTYDL. The gene calls are TRBV9 and TRBJ2-5. Germline CDR1 SGDLS, CDR2 YYNGEE. The CDR3 numbers 13 amino acids, ends counted.

This sequence joins TRBV7-8 and TRBJ1-6; D is unclear. The V and J ends lost 5 bases and 17 bases respectively, with 25 bases between them. CDR3 length: 15 amino acids. Germline values: CDR1 SGHVS, CDR2 FQNEAQ. CDR3 DNA sequence: TGTGCCAGCAGCCAAAGAAGGGCTGCACGCCCCCACTTCCACTTT. Its translation is CASSQRRAARPHFHF.

This chain links TRBV12-3 or TRBV12-4 with TRBJ1-5, with 7 positions matching TRBD1. This CDR3 has 15 amino acids. The V gene end was trimmed by 6 bases and the J gene end by 6 bases; junction bases not matched to a gene: 11. CDR3 region: CASRTNGQDPQPQHF. DNA of the CDR3: TGTGCCAGCAGAACCAATGGACAGGACCCTCAGCCCCAGCATTTT.

This sequence joins TRBV12-3 or TRBV12-4 and TRBJ2-1, with unresolved D. The CDR3 extends over 16 amino acids. V lost 7 bases and J 7 bases, leaving 23 bases between the germline ends. This CDR3 reads CASNHRPGSVENEQFF. The CDR3 nucleotides are TGTGCCAGCAATCATAGACCTGGTAGTGTGGAGAATGAGCAGTTCTTC.

The sample holds a few counts of this clonotype. The chain uses TRBV19 and TRBJ2-2; no firm D call. The CDR3 spans 13 residues. The V gene's germline CDR1 is LNHDA and CDR2 SQIVND (reference sequence). The V and J ends lost 10 bases and 0 bases respectively, with 9 bases between them. The CDR3 protein is CATPSSNTGELFF. In DNA, the CDR3 is TGTGCCACCCCCTCCTCGAACACCGGGGAGCTGTTTTTT.

This clonotype has only a few counts. J is TRBJ2-1 and V is TRBV2; TRBD2 matches 11 bases. This CDR3 has 15 residues. Losses at the gene ends were 8 bases for V and 5 bases for J; bases not matched to a gene: 8. CDR1 is SNHLY and CDR2 is FYNNEI in the germline V gene. CDR3 sequence (DNA): TGTGCCAGCGGTCGACCGGGACTAGCGGACAATGAGCAGTTCTTC. Encoded protein: CASGRPGLADNEQFF. The full variable domain, rest sourced from reference TRBV2 and TRBJ2-1, is EPEVTQTPSHQVTQMGQEVILRCVPISNHLYFYWYRQILGQKVEFLVSFYNNEISEKSEIFDDQFSVERPDGSNFTLKIRSTKLEDSAMYFCASGRPGLADNEQFFGPGTRLTVL.

With regard to this clonotype: A junction boundary mismatches the germline segment, possibly from a read error. V usage is TRBV5-1 and J usage is TRBJ1-6; maybe TRBD1 (5 bases). Per germline, CDR1 SGHRS and CDR2 YFSETQ. The CDR3 extends over 15 amino acids. CDR3 residues: CASSVGRSYNSPLHF. The CDR3 nucleotides are TGTGCCAGCAGCGTGGGACGAAGCTATAATTCACCCCTCCACTTT.

This clonotype was found once. This CDR3 is CASSLPPASGATDFF. CDR3 coding DNA: TGTGCCAGCAGCTTACCCCCGGCTAGCGGGGCCACAGATTTTTTT. This chain links TRBV7-2 with TRBJ1-4; tentative D call: TRBD1 (5 bases). The germline V and J ends were trimmed by 2 bases and 17 bases, with 24 bases remaining between them. The CDR3 spans 15 residues. CDR1 is SGHTA, CDR2 FQGNSA, per germline.

Concerning this clonotype itself: At one end the junction does not follow the germline gene, possibly because of a read error. This CDR3 reads CASSPQETRYFEPQHF. The CDR3 DNA is TGTGCCAGCAGCCCGCAAGAGACCCGGTACTTCGAGCCACAGCATTTT. V is TRBV7-8 and J is TRBJ1-5; D unresolved. CDR1 is SGHVS and CDR2 is FQNEAQ in the germline V gene. The CDR3 is 16 amino acids.

This clonotype was detected many times. This chain links TRBV30 with TRBJ2-5; 7 positions agree with TRBD2. CDR3 length: 13 amino acids. From germline, CDR1 is GTSNPN and CDR2 SVGIG (reference sequence). The V segment lost 3 bases and the J segment 4 bases; nucleotides outside the gene matches: 5. CDR3 protein: CAWSTRGGETQYF. CDR3 DNA sequence: TGTGCCTGGAGCACCCGCGGGGGAGAGACCCAGTACTTC.

This clonotype was found a few times. A much larger clone is a single base away; this may be a read error. The CDR3 DNA reads as TGTGCCGGCAGTTTTATAGGGGGAAGCGAGCAGTACTTC. Translation gives CAGSFIGGSEQYF. This chain links TRBV12-3 or TRBV12-4 with TRBJ2-7; D might be TRBD1 (6 bases). The CDR3 is 13 residues long.

The chain joins TRBV2 to TRBJ1-1, with 7 bases lining up with TRBD1. Trimming at V came to 7 bases and at J to 1 base, leaving 9 bases not matched to a gene. The germline V gene encodes CDR1 SNHLY and CDR2 FYNNEI. The CDR3 has 15 amino acids. CDR3 in DNA: TGTGCCAGCAAAAGGGACAGCCGCGGGAACACTGAAGCTTTCTTT. Translated, it gives CASKRDSRGNTEAFF.

This clonotype was found a few times. The J gene is TRBJ1-6, the V gene TRBV25-1; TRBD1 might be the D (5 bases). From germline, CDR1 is MGHDK and CDR2 SYGVNS. Deletions cut 9 bases from V and 10 bases from J, with 22 bases between. The CDR3 runs to 15 residues. Here the CDR3 DNA reads TGTGCCAGTAGAGGTGATGGGGCGCGGGGGTCACCCCTCCACTTT. Its protein is CASRGDGARGSPLHF.

This clonotype was seen a handful of times. This chain links TRBV18 with TRBJ2-2, with 7 bases aligning to TRBD1. This CDR3 contains 15 residues. Trimming at V came to 3 bases and at J to 5 bases, leaving 6 bases not matched to a gene. Looked up from germline, CDR1 is KGHSH and CDR2 is LQKENI. The DNA for the CDR3 is TGTGCCAGCTCACCGGAGACAGGGATGACCGGGGAGCTGTTTTTT. It specifies CASSPETGMTGELFF.

Here the CDR3 DNA reads TGTGCCAGCAGCTTCTGGGGGCAGTACAATGAGCAGTACTTC. The encoded protein is CASSFWGQYNEQYF. The rearrangement links TRBV7-2 to TRBJ2-7; weak D call: TRBD1 (6 bases). The CDR3 is 14 residues long. The germline CDR1 and CDR2 sequences are SGHTA and FQGNSA. Trimming cost V 3 bases and J 7 bases, with 16 bases left between them.

This clonotype was seen repeatedly, ten times or more. J is TRBJ1-5 and V is TRBV2; a weak D match, TRBD1 (5 bases). CDR3 length equals 12 residues. Germline values: CDR1 SNHLY, CDR2 FYNNEI. V was clipped by 1 base and J by 11 bases, with 9 bases between them. CDR3 bases: TGTGCCAGCAGTGAAGACGGGGGGACCCAGCATTTT. This codes for CASSEDGGTQHF.

This clonotype was counted only a few times. The V and J genes are TRBV12-3 or TRBV12-4 and TRBJ2-7, with D perhaps being TRBD1 or TRBD2 (7 bases each). This CDR3 is 16 amino acids long. Trimming took 7 bases from V and 2 from J, leaving 21 bases between them. The CDR3 region is CASTLGGDSHTYEQYF. CDR3 sequence (DNA): TGTGCCAGCACCCTGGGAGGGGACAGCCACACCTACGAGCAGTACTTC.

This clonotype was recorded once. One end of the junction varies from germline; a read error may be responsible. The rearrangement uses TRBV7-2 and TRBJ2-7; tentatively, D is TRBD1 (5 bases). Germline CDR1 and CDR2: SGHTA and FQGNSA. The CDR3 runs to 15 residues. The CDR3, as DNA: TGCGCCAGCAGCATCGAACAGTGGACCAGGGCCGAGCAGTACTTC. This translates into CASSIEQWTRAEQYF.

This clonotype was recorded many times. V and J are TRBV3-1 and TRBJ1-1; the D gene is possibly TRBD1 (6 bases). The V end was cut by 3 bases, the J end by 10 bases, with 15 bases between. This CDR3 comprises 13 residues. From germline, CDR1 is LGHDT and CDR2 YNNKEL (reference sequence). In nucleotides, the CDR3 is TGTGCCAGCAGCCAGAATAGACAGGTTTCAGCTTTCTTT. Translation gives CASSQNRQVSAFF. The full variable domain, its missing parts supplied by reference TRBV3-1 and TRBJ1-1, is DTAVSQTPKYLVTQMGNDKSIKCEQNLGHDTMYWYKQDSKKFLKIMFSYNNKELIINETVPNRFSPKSPDKAHLNLHINSLELGDSAVYFCASSQNRQVSAFFGQGTRLTVV.

The J gene is TRBJ1-1, the V gene TRBV27, with D maybe TRBD1 (5 bases). This CDR3 has 13 amino acids. The germline V gene has CDR1 MNHEY and CDR2 SMNVEV (reference sequence). V was pared by 3 bases and J by 8 bases, with 13 bases between. This CDR3 is CASSFGRWGEAFF. CDR3 nucleotides: TGTGCCAGCAGTTTTGGTCGGTGGGGCGAAGCTTTCTTT.

V gene TRBV14 combines with J gene TRBJ2-7; 8 nucleotides align to TRBD2. The CDR3 loop spans 14 amino acids. CDR1 is SGHDN, CDR2 FVKESK, per germline. Unmatched junction bases numbered 3, after V lost 5 bases and J lost 0 bases. As DNA, the CDR3 is TGTGCCAGCAGCAGTAGCGGGATCTCCTACGAGCAGTACTTC. It translates to CASSSSGISYEQYF.

The chain joins TRBV20-1 to TRBJ1-3, with a possible D match to TRBD1 (5 bases). The V end lost 3 bases, the J end lost 8 bases, and 17 bases lay between the germline ends. The CDR3 runs 14 residues. Germline CDR1 DFQATT, CDR2 SNEGSKA (reference sequence). The CDR3 spells CSARGPINPHTIYF. Here the CDR3 DNA reads TGCAGTGCTAGGGGGCCCATCAACCCACACACCATATATTTT.

This clonotype was recorded once. The chain combines TRBV2 with TRBJ2-1, with no clear D. V shed 5 bases and J shed 8 bases, with 10 bases lying between them. This CDR3 region has 12 residues. Per germline, CDR1 SNHLY and CDR2 FYNNEI. As DNA, the CDR3 is TGTGCCAGCAGTTCCTCCCCAGATGAGCAGTTCTTC. Its protein product is CASSSSPDEQFF.

With regard to this clonotype: A junction boundary mismatches the germline segment, possibly from a read error. The chain has TRBV20-1 and TRBJ1-3; D is unresolved. Germline CDR1 DFQATT, CDR2 SNEGSKA (reference sequence). The CDR3 length is 11 residues. The CDR3 nucleotides are TGCAGTGCTAGCGTTGATGGAGGAGAGCATTTT. It encodes CSASVDGGEHF.

About this clonotype: The final CDR3 position lacks the conserved phenylalanine or tryptophan, pointing to a likely read error. Because the CDR3's place on the DNA is in doubt, the DNA is left out and the CDR3 is given as listed by TCRdb. V gene TRBV2 combines with J gene TRBJ1-2; the tabulated D call, TRBD1, remains unverified against the DNA. The length of the CDR3 is 15 amino acids, counting both ends. Germline-derived CDR1 and CDR2 are SNHLY and FYNNEI. The CDR3 is CASSLGPRQGYTYSL.

V is TRBV7-3 and J is TRBJ1-1; D possibly corresponds to TRBD1 (6 bases). CDR3 length: 16 amino acids. The V and J ends lost 4 bases and 9 bases respectively, with 24 bases between them. From germline, CDR1 is SGHTA and CDR2 FQGTGA. CDR3 DNA sequence: TGTGCCAGCAGCTCAGCGTATCGACAGGCCGGACCCCAAGCTTTCTTT. This gives the protein CASSSAYRQAGPQAFF. Using reference TRBV7-3 and TRBJ1-1 for the parts outside the CDR3, the full variable domain is GAGVSQTPSNKVTEKGKYVELRCDPISGHTALYWYRQSLGQGPEFLIYFQGTGAADDSGLPNDRFFAVRPEGSVSTLKIQRTERGDSAVYLCASSSAYRQAGPQAFFGQGTRLTVV.

V gene TRBV24-1 combines with J gene TRBJ2-7; unclear D gene. The end of the DNA fits TRBJ2-1 better, so the J call may be wrong. Germline CDR1 KGHDR, CDR2 SFDVKD. The CDR3 is 13 residues long. CDR3: CATSYGGCNEQFF. Written as DNA, the CDR3 is TGTGCCACCAGCTACGGCGGTTGCAATGAGCAGTTCTTC.

This clonotype was seen only a few times. This may be a read error: a much more frequent sequence differs by one nucleotide. The chain joins TRBV5-1 to TRBJ1-6, with 8 bases fitting TRBD1. V lost 4 bases to trimming and J lost 7 bases; unmatched junction nucleotides: 16. From germline, CDR1 is SGHRS and CDR2 YFSETQ. CDR3 length equals 18 residues. This chain's CDR3 is CASSTGRGRKGGNSPLHF. In nucleotides, the CDR3 is TGCGCCAGCAGCACGGGCAGGGGGCGGAAAGGGGGGAATTCACCCCTCCACTTT.